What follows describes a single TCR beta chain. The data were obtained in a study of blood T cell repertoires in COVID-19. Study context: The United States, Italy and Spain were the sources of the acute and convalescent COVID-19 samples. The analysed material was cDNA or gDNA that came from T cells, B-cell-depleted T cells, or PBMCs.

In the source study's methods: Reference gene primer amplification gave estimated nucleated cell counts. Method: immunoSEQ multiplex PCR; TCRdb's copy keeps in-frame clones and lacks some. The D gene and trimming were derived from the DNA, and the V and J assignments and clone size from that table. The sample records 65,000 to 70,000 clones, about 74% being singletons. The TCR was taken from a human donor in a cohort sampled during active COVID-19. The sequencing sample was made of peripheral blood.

The CDR3 region is CASSPRLAGGLNEQFF. CDR3 sequence (DNA): TGTGCCAGCAGCCCTCGACTAGCGGGGGGCTTGAATGAGCAGTTCTTC. V usage is TRBV7-2 and J usage is TRBJ2-1; 13 bases align to TRBD2. The ends lost 5 bases at V and 7 bases at J; junction bases unmatched: 8. The CDR3 consists of 16 residues. The germline V gene has CDR1 SGHTA and CDR2 FQGNSA.